The 2 T cell receptor beta chains presented below share a single source sample, sequenced in a study of T-cell reconstitution after alpha-beta-depleted transplantation in children. Unique molecular identifiers were built into the TCRbeta library. TCRdb analysed the PCR reads with MiXCR anew, one entry per CDR3 protein. The profile shows roughly 670,000 distinct CDR3 sequences, approximately 14% of them singletons. Sequencing was performed on PBMCs, taken before TCRalphabeta/CD19-depleted stem cell transplant. These TCRs come from a girl aged 2 to 10 with congenital amegakaryocytic thrombocytopenia, due to receive a stem cell transplant.

This clonotype was found a few times. V is TRBV5-6 and J is TRBJ2-1, with 8 positions matching TRBD2. Germline loops: CDR1 SGHDT, CDR2 YYEEEE. The CDR3 spans 21 residues. Trimming at V came to 0 bases and at J to 0 bases, leaving 17 bases not matched to a gene. The CDR3 sequence is CASSLVILRLAGPSSYNEQFF. Written as DNA, the CDR3 is TGTGCCAGCAGCTTGGTGATTTTGCGCCTAGCGGGCCCTAGCTCCTACAATGAGCAGTTCTTC.

This clonotype was counted only a few times. The CDR3 nucleotides read TGTGCCAGCAGCGCGTCCGGGACTAGCGTTATCGTTGAGCAGTTCTTC. Residues: CASSASGTSVIVEQFF. V gene TRBV5-6 combines with J gene TRBJ2-1; 10 bases agree with TRBD2. The junction had 13 bases not matched to a gene; V was cut back by 4 bases and J by 9 bases. The V gene's germline CDR1 is SGHDT and CDR2 YYEEEE. There are 16 residues in the CDR3.